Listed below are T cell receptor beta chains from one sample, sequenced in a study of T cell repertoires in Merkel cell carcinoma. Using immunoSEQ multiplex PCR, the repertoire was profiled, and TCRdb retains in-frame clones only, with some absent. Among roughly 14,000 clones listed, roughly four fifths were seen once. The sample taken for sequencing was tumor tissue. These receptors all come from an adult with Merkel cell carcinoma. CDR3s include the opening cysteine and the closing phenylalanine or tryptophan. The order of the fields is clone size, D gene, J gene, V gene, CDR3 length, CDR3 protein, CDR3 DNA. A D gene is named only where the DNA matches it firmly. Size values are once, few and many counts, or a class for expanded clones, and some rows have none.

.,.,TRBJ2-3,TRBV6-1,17,CASSEWLGRESTDTQYF,TGTGCCAGCAGTGAATGGTTGGGCAGGGAGAGCACAGATACGCAGTATTTT
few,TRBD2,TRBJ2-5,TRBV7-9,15,CASSGTSGSLETQYF,TGTGCCAGCAGCGGGACTAGCGGGAGCCTGGAGACCCAGTACTTC
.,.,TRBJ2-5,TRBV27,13,CASSLNGLGTQYF,TGTGCCAGCAGTTTAAACGGGCTAGGGACCCAGTACTTC
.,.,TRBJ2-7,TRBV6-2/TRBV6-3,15,CASSYASRGIYEQYF,TGTGCCAGCAGTTACGCGTCCCGGGGGATCTACGAGCAGTACTTC
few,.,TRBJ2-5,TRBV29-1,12,CSVDDRVETQYF,TGCAGCGTTGACGACCGGGTGGAGACCCAGTACTTC
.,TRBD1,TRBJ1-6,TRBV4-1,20,CASSQGVSGDRGRHNSPLHF,TGCGCCAGCAGCCAAGGGGTATCTGGGGACAGGGGACGTCATAATTCACCCCTCCACTTT
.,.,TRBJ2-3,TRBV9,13,CASSVQGTDTQYF,TGTGCCAGCAGCGTACAGGGCACAGATACGCAGTATTTT
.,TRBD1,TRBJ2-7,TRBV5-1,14,CASSGHRGKGEQYF,TGCGCCAGCAGCGGTCACAGGGGAAAGGGGGAGCAGTACTTC
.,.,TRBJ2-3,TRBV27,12,CASSSPGDTQYF,TGTGCCAGCAGTTCACCAGGAGATACGCAGTATTTT
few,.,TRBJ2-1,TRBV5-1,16,CASSLDGARSYNEQFF,TGCGCCAGCAGCTTGGACGGGGCCCGCTCCTACAATGAGCAGTTCTTC
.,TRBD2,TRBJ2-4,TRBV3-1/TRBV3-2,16,CASSQDSGTGGNIQYF,TGTGCCAGCAGCCAAGATTCTGGGACGGGGGGGAACATTCAGTACTTC
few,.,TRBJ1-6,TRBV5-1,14,CASSLGTVSLPLHF,TGCGCCAGCAGCTTGGGGACAGTATCTTTACCCCTCCACTTT
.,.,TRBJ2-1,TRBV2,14,CASRQGELDNEQFF,TGTGCCAGCAGACAGGGTGAACTAGACAATGAGCAGTTCTTC
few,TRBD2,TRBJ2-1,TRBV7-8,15,CASSSPGGRNNEQFF,TGTGCCAGCAGCTCTCCGGGGGGGCGAAACAATGAGCAGTTCTTC
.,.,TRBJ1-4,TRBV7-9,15,CASSLGQATNEKLFF,TGTGCCAGCAGCTTAGGACAGGCAACTAATGAAAAACTGTTTTTT
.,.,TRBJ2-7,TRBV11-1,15,CASSFGGQNYYEQYF,TGTGCCAGCAGCTTCGGGGGACAGAACTACTACGAGCAGTACTTC
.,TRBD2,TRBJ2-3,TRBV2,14,CASTGGREGDTQYF,TGTGCCAGCACCGGGGGGCGGGAGGGGGATACGCAGTATTTT
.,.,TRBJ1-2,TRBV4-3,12,CASSQGEGRAEF,TGCGCCAGCAGCCAAGGCGAAGGGCGGGCGGAGTTC
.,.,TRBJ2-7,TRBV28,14,CASSSPGGSYEQYF,TGTGCCAGCAGTTCCCCAGGGGGGTCCTACGAGCAGTACTTC
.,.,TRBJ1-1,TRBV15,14,CATSRDRAAGEAFF,TGTGCCACCAGCAGAGATAGGGCCGCTGGTGAAGCTTTCTTT
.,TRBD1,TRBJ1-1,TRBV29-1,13,CSAVTGVGTEAFF,TGCAGCGCCGTGACAGGGGTGGGCACTGAAGCTTTCTTT
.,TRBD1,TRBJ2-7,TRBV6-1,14,CASSETGQGLEQYF,TGTGCCAGCAGTGAGACGGGACAGGGGCTCGAGCAGTACTTC
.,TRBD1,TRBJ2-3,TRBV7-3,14,CASSLGTDTDTQYF,TGTGCCAGCAGCTTGGGGACAGACACAGATACGCAGTATTTT
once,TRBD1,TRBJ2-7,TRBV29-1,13,CSGGQGISYEQYF,TGCAGCGGGGGACAGGGTATTTCCTACGAGCAGTACTTC
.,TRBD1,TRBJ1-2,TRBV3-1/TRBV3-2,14,CASSQDKGTGGYTF,TGTGCCAGCAGCCAAGATAAGGGGACAGGGGGCTACACCTTC
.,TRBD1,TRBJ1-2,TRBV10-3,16,CAISQTTTGGNYGYTF,TGTGCCATCAGCCAAACTACCACAGGGGGAAACTATGGCTACACCTTC
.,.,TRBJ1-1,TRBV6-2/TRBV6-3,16,CASSYSGTPVGTEAFF,TGTGCCAGCAGTTACTCCGGGACTCCGGTAGGAACTGAAGCTTTCTTT
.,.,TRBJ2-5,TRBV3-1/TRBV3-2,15,CASSLVPFLSETQYF,TGTGCCAGCAGCTTGGTCCCATTTCTCTCTGAGACCCAGTACTTC
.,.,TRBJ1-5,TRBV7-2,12,CASSLSGRPQHF,TGTGCCAGCAGCCTAAGTGGGCGTCCCCAGCATTTT
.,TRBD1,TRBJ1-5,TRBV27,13,CASSLTGFQPQHF,TGTGCCAGCAGTCTGACAGGGTTTCAGCCCCAGCATTTT
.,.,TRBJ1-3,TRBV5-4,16,CASSVQTASTGNTIYF,TGTGCCAGCAGCGTACAGACCGCCTCCACTGGAAACACCATATATTTT
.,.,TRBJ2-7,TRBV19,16,CASSMVGGPYSYEQYF,TGTGCCAGTAGTATGGTGGGGGGGCCTTACTCCTACGAGCAGTACTTC
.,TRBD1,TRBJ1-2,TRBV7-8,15,CASSLAGDRGDGYTF,TGTGCCAGCAGCTTAGCGGGCGACAGGGGGGATGGCTACACCTTC
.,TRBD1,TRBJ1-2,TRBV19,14,CASSGQGSNYGYTF,TGTGCCAGTAGTGGACAGGGATCTAACTATGGCTACACCTTC
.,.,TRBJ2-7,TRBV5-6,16,CASSRGGGQVAYEQYF,TGTGCCAGCAGCCGTGGCGGGGGACAGGTCGCCTACGAGCAGTACTTC
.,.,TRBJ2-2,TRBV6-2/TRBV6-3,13,CASSYLGAGELFF,TGTGCCAGCAGTTACCTGGGGGCCGGGGAGCTGTTTTTT
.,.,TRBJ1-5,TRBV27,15,CASSRTDYSNQPQHF,TGTGCCAGCAGCCGGACAGACTATAGCAATCAGCCCCAGCATTTT
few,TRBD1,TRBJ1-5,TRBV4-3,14,CASSQVTGEQPQHF,TGCGCCAGCAGCCAAGTAACAGGGGAACAGCCCCAGCATTTT
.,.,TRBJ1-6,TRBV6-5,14,CASSSGPYNSPLHF,TGTGCCAGCAGCTCAGGGCCCTATAATTCACCCCTCCACTTT
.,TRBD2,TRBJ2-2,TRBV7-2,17,CASSLSLADMNTGELFF,TGTGCCAGCAGCTTATCACTAGCGGATATGAACACCGGGGAGCTGTTTTTT
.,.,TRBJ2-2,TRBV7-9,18,CASSSAFPGQHYTGELFF,TGTGCCAGCAGCTCCGCATTCCCGGGCCAGCATTACACCGGGGAGCTGTTTTTT
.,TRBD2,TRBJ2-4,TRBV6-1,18,CASSGGTSGGAAKNIQYF,TGTGCCAGCAGTGGCGGGACTAGCGGGGGGGCCGCCAAAAACATTCAGTACTTC
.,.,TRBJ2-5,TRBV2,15,CASTLLGGRGETQYF,TGTGCCAGCACCCTACTAGGGGGGAGGGGGGAGACCCAGTACTTC
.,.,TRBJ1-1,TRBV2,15,CASSDAESQYPEAFF,TGTGCCAGCAGTGACGCCGAGAGCCAGTACCCTGAAGCTTTCTTT
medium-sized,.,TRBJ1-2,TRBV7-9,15,CASSLMSQTLYGYTF,TGTGCCAGCAGCTTAATGTCACAGACCCTCTATGGCTACACCTTC
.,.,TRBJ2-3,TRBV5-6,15,CASSLEGFGTDTQYF,TGTGCCAGCAGCTTGGAGGGGTTCGGCACAGATACGCAGTATTTT
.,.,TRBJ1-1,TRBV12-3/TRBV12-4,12,CASSFSNTEAFF,TGTGCCAGCAGTTTTTCGAACACTGAAGCTTTCTTT